The 30 T cell receptor beta chains in this list originate from one sample, sequenced in a study of beta chain features in type 1 diabetes. Expressed TCRB transcripts were sequenced because the entire RNA isolate underwent reverse transcription. Sequencing was performed with immunoSEQ multiplex PCR; in TCRdb, only in-frame clones are kept and a portion is missing. The data show 120,000 to 150,000 clones, about a tenth seen once. Sequenced material: central memory CD4+ T cells from blood. These receptors were taken from a woman aged 40 to 50 in good health.

The sample holds one count of this clone. A much larger clone lies a single base off, so this may be a read error. The CDR3 here is CASSWGQGNTEAFF. In nucleotides, the CDR3 is TGTGCCAGCAGCTGGGGACAGGGGAACACTGAAGCTTTCTTT. The rearrangement uses TRBV7-6 and TRBJ1-1, with TRBD1 identical over 9 bases. CDR1 is SGHVS, CDR2 FNYEAQ, per germline. J gave up 1 base and V 4 bases, and 1 base lay outside the gene matches. The CDR3 is made up of 14 amino acids.

This chain uses TRBV4-3 with TRBJ2-5; D is uncertain. The CDR3 covers 13 residues. Looked up from germline, CDR1 is LGHNA and CDR2 is YSLEER. V was clipped by 4 bases and J by 5 bases, with 11 bases between them. Here the CDR3 DNA reads TGCGCCAGCAGCCGCCTCATCGGTGAGACCCAGTACTTC. It is translated as CASSRLIGETQYF.

V and J are TRBV5-1 and TRBJ1-1, with 7 nucleotides matching TRBD1. V shed 0 bases and J 6 bases; nucleotides not matched to a gene: 5. Looked up from germline, CDR1 is SGHRS and CDR2 is YFSETQ. This CDR3 is 14 amino acids long. The CDR3 sequence: CASSLARQGPEAFF. CDR3 DNA: TGCGCCAGCAGCTTGGCCCGACAGGGCCCTGAAGCTTTCTTT.

V and J are TRBV10-1 and TRBJ2-7; tentative D call: TRBD1 (6 bases). The CDR3 covers 16 residues. CDR1 WNHNN and CDR2 SYGVQD come from the germline V gene (reference sequence). Trimming took off 6 bases at V and 1 base at J, with 19 bases between the two ends. The CDR3 DNA reads as TGCGCCAGCAGAATATATCCCAGGGGACGTTCCTACGAGCAGTACTTC. Translating it yields CASRIYPRGRSYEQYF.

This clone showed up just a few times. This sequence joins TRBV6-5 and TRBJ1-2; D is undetermined. The V gene's germline CDR1 is MNHEY and CDR2 SVGAGI. Between the trimmed V and J ends, which lost 4 bases and 6 bases, there was a span of 3 bases. There are 10 residues in the CDR3. This CDR3 reads CASSLDGYTF. CDR3 in DNA: TGTGCCAGCAGTTTAGATGGCTACACCTTC.

This sequence joins TRBV5-5 and TRBJ2-1; 12 bases are shared with TRBD2. This CDR3 spans 14 amino acids. Germline loops: CDR1 SGHKS, CDR2 YYEKEE (reference sequence). The V gene end was trimmed by 0 bases and the J gene end by 14 bases; junction bases not matched to a gene: 6. The CDR3: CASSLVASGGGKFF. The CDR3 DNA sequence: TGTGCCAGCAGCTTGGTGGCTAGCGGGGGGGGGAAGTTCTTC.

V and J are TRBV5-1 and TRBJ1-5, with TRBD1 matching 7 bases. The CDR3 has 15 amino acids. CDR1 SGHRS and CDR2 YFSETQ come from the germline V gene. V lost 4 bases, J lost 5 bases, and 9 bases stayed unmatched. This CDR3 reads CASSPGTARDQPQHF. DNA for the CDR3: TGCGCCAGCAGCCCTGGGACAGCGCGAGATCAGCCCCAGCATTTT.

The chain uses TRBV20-1 and TRBJ2-2, with D uncertain. With 6 bases removed from V and 1 base from J, the gap between germline ends came to 3 bases. Germline lookup yields CDR1 DFQATT and CDR2 SNEGSKA (reference sequence). This CDR3 has 11 residues. This CDR3 reads CSARNTGELFF. CDR3 in DNA: TGCAGTGCCCGGAACACCGGGGAGCTGTTTTTT.

This clone has ten or more counts. This chain uses TRBV28 with TRBJ2-5; TRBD2 matches 7 bases. This CDR3 region has 13 residues. The J segment lost 3 bases and the V segment lost 10 bases, leaving 8 bases of the junction unmatched. Germline CDR1 and CDR2: MDHEN and SYDVKM. The CDR3 here is CATLGGGEETQYF. The DNA for the CDR3 is TGTGCCACCTTGGGCGGGGGAGAAGAGACCCAGTACTTC.

This chain connects TRBV10-3 to TRBJ2-5; TRBD2 might be the D (7 bases). This CDR3 is 14 amino acids long. V gave up 4 bases and J gave up 7 bases, with 16 bases separating them. Germline CDR1 is ENHRY and CDR2 is SYGVKD. The CDR3 DNA reads as TGTGCCATCAGTGGATCACAGGGAGGGCGGACCCAGTACTTC. It yields the protein CAISGSQGGRTQYF.

This clone showed up just a few times. The CDR3 region is CASSGSGGTGELFF. The CDR3 DNA reads TGTGCCAGCAGTGGTAGCGGGGGCACCGGGGAGCTGTTTTTT. J is TRBJ2-2 and V is TRBV6-1; TRBD2 matches 9 bases. The CDR3 loop spans 14 amino acids. The V gene's germline CDR1 is MNHNS and CDR2 SASEGT. Germline trimming cut 4 bases from V and 4 bases from J; bases unmatched to any gene: 1.

The sample holds one count of this clone. The CDR3 region is CASSVGRTGPETQYF. Written as DNA, the CDR3 is TGTGCCAGCAGCGTAGGGAGGACAGGGCCGGAGACCCAGTACTTC. The chain couples TRBV7-2 to TRBJ2-5, with 8 bases fitting TRBD1. The CDR3 consists of 15 residues. The V gene's germline CDR1 is SGHTA and CDR2 FQGNSA. V trimming: 5 bases; J trimming: 5 bases; junction bases outside the gene matches: 10.

This clone was picked up a small number of times. The rearrangement joins TRBV7-9 to TRBJ1-2; 9 bases agree with TRBD1. Germline CDR1 reads SEHNR; CDR2 reads FQNEAQ (reference sequence). V lost 5 bases, J lost 0 bases, and 4 bases stayed unmatched. The CDR3 totals 15 residues. The CDR3 loop is CASSLQGAANYGYTF. The CDR3 bases are TGTGCCAGCAGCCTACAGGGGGCGGCTAACTATGGCTACACCTTC.

The sample holds a few counts of this clone. The V call is TRBV7-9, the J call TRBJ2-7, with D perhaps TRBD1 (5 bases). This CDR3 spans 13 amino acids. From germline, CDR1 is SEHNR and CDR2 FQNEAQ (reference sequence). V lost 2 bases and J 3 bases, leaving 8 bases between the germline ends. The CDR3 DNA follows: TGTGCCAGCAGCTTACGAGACAGCTACGAGCAGTACTTC. It translates to CASSLRDSYEQYF.

The chain couples TRBV5-4 to TRBJ2-7, with 9 bases lining up with TRBD1. Germline V CDR1 and CDR2: SGHNT, YYREEE (reference sequence). This CDR3 contains 14 residues. The J segment lost 5 bases and the V segment lost 3 bases, leaving 6 bases of the junction unmatched. The CDR3 DNA follows: TGTGCCAGCAGCTCCCCCGGGACAGGGAACGAGCAGTACTTC. Translation gives CASSSPGTGNEQYF.

V usage is TRBV5-1 and J usage is TRBJ2-5; 8 bases agree with TRBD1. Near its end, the DNA agrees better with TRBJ2-7, so the J call may be wrong. Germline V gene data show CDR1 as SGHRS and CDR2 as YFSETQ. This CDR3 is 17 amino acids long. Here the CDR3 reads CASSLGSVGQGTGEQYF. Written as DNA, the CDR3 is TGCGCCAGCAGCTTGGGGTCGGTCGGACAGGGCACCGGCGAGCAGTACTTC.

The chain has TRBV19 and TRBJ1-1; D gene ambiguous. The CDR3 spans 13 residues. Germline V CDR1 and CDR2: LNHDA, SQIVND (reference sequence). The germline V and J ends were trimmed by 11 bases and 4 bases, with 17 bases remaining between them. The CDR3 sequence: CAVRLGEGTEAFF. DNA of the CDR3: TGTGCCGTCCGGCTGGGTGAGGGCACTGAAGCTTTCTTT.

The chain is built from TRBV6-1 and TRBJ1-1; TRBD1 matches at 7 bases. Trimming took 7 bases from V and 0 from J; bases not matched to a gene: 8. This CDR3 is 15 amino acids long. CDR1 MNHNS and CDR2 SASEGT come from the germline V gene. CDR3 region: CASTRQGSMNTEAFF. CDR3 nucleotide sequence: TGTGCCAGCACCAGACAGGGTTCGATGAACACTGAAGCTTTCTTT.

The CDR3: CACQGARNSPLHF. As DNA, the CDR3 is TGTGCCTGTCAAGGGGCTCGTAATTCACCCCTCCACTTT. The chain recombines TRBV19 with TRBJ1-6; weak D call: TRBD1 (5 bases). CDR1 and CDR2 from the germline V gene are LNHDA and SQIVND (reference sequence). The CDR3 extends over 13 amino acids. V was trimmed by 11 bases and J by 6 bases, leaving 14 bases between them.

This clone was counted a few times. The chain has TRBV5-1 and TRBJ1-2, with 8 bases matching TRBD1. The J segment lost 3 bases and the V segment lost 2 bases, leaving 12 bases of the junction unmatched. The V gene's germline CDR1 is SGHRS and CDR2 YFSETQ. CDR3 size: 17 residues. CDR3 residues: CASSFAGGAGIDYGYTF. For the CDR3, the DNA is TGCGCCAGCAGCTTCGCAGGGGGCGCAGGGATCGACTATGGCTACACCTTC. Full variable domain (rest looked up from reference TRBV5-1 and TRBJ1-2): KAGVTQTPRYLIKTRGQQVTLSCSPISGHRSVSWYQQTPGQGLQFLFEYFSETQRNKGNFPGRFSGRQFSNSRSEMNVSTLELGDSALYLCASSFAGGAGIDYGYTFGSGTRLTVV.

This clone occurred many times. The V gene is TRBV2, the J gene TRBJ2-4; tentatively, D is TRBD1 (6 bases). V was trimmed by 4 bases and J by 8 bases, leaving 15 bases between them. The CDR3 contains 14 residues. The germline V gene has CDR1 SNHLY and CDR2 FYNNEI. CDR3 DNA sequence: TGTGCCAGCAGTGGGGACACCCGTGGGGACATTCAGTACTTC. It translates to CASSGDTRGDIQYF.

The chain uses TRBV14 and TRBJ2-5, with 11 bases fitting TRBD2. The V segment lost 0 bases and the J segment 1 base; nucleotides outside the gene matches: 4. CDR3 length: 17 amino acids. CDR1 is SGHDN, CDR2 FVKESK, per germline. The chain's CDR3 is CASSQERGLAAQETQYF. CDR3 bases: TGTGCCAGCAGCCAAGAAAGGGGACTAGCGGCCCAAGAGACCCAGTACTTC.

This clone was observed a few times. The gene calls are TRBV28 and TRBJ1-2, with 7 nucleotides matching TRBD1. CDR1 and CDR2 (germline): MDHEN, SYDVKM. The J segment lost 6 bases and the V segment lost 6 bases, leaving 4 bases of the junction unmatched. The CDR3 has 12 amino acids. This CDR3 reads CASRTGKDGYTF. The CDR3 nucleotides read TGTGCCAGCAGGACAGGGAAGGATGGCTACACCTTC.

This clone showed up just a few times. This chain joins TRBV18 and TRBJ1-5; no reliable D call. Germline-derived CDR1 and CDR2 are KGHSH and LQKENI. The CDR3 runs to 15 residues. Trimming pared 0 bases from V and 3 bases from J, leaving 9 bases between. The CDR3 DNA follows: TGTGCCAGCTCACCACCCCAACAGCCCAATCAGCCCCAGCATTTT. Translated: CASSPPQQPNQPQHF.

This clone was counted only a few times. This chain joins TRBV19 and TRBJ1-2; 9 bases map to TRBD1. This CDR3 is 15 amino acids long. V was pared by 10 bases and J by 4 bases, with 13 bases of the junction left unmatched. Germline V CDR1 and CDR2: LNHDA, SQIVND (reference sequence). Here the CDR3 DNA reads TGTGCCATCCCAGCGGACAGGGGAATCCCCTATGGCTACACCTTC. Its protein product is CAIPADRGIPYGYTF.

This clone turned up a few times. The chain is built from TRBV7-2 and TRBJ2-2; the D gene is possibly TRBD1 (6 bases). Germline CDR1 SGHTA, CDR2 FQGNSA. This CDR3 spans 15 amino acids. V lost 5 bases and J lost 0, with 10 bases in between. CDR3 loop: CASSRQVANTGELFF. CDR3 bases: TGTGCCAGCAGCCGACAGGTCGCGAACACCGGGGAGCTGTTTTTT.

This rearrangement joins TRBV7-9 to TRBJ2-7, with 9 bases that match TRBD2. With 2 bases clipped from V and 1 base from J, the junction kept 12 bases outside the gene matches. This CDR3 is built from 18 residues. CDR1 SEHNR and CDR2 FQNEAQ come from the germline V gene (reference sequence). CDR3 coding DNA: TGTGCCAGCAGCTTAAGTGGTAGCGGGGGACTGAAATCCTACGAGCAGTACTTC. Protein sequence: CASSLSGSGGLKSYEQYF.

This clone was counted a few times. The genes are TRBV6-5 and TRBJ1-1; D not certain. CDR1 and CDR2 from the germline V gene are MNHEY and SVGAGI. This CDR3 spans 11 amino acids. Deletions cut 5 bases from V and 8 bases from J, with 9 bases between. CDR3 region: CASSRQGEAFF. CDR3 coding DNA: TGTGCCAGCAGTCGACAAGGAGAAGCTTTCTTT.

This clone turned up a few times. The gene calls are TRBV7-9 and TRBJ2-7; maybe TRBD2 (5 bases). Germline CDR1 is SEHNR and CDR2 is FQNEAQ (reference sequence). V lost 2 bases and J lost 0, with 8 bases in between. CDR3 length equals 14 residues. The CDR3 bases are TGTGCCAGCAGCTTACACGGGAACTCCTACGAGCAGTACTTC. The encoded protein is CASSLHGNSYEQYF.

Comment on this clone: At one end the junction does not follow the germline gene, possibly because of a read error. The chain joins TRBV7-7 to TRBJ2-5; possibly TRBD1 for D (6 bases). CDR1 is SSHAT, CDR2 FNYEAQ, per germline (reference sequence). This CDR3 has 16 residues. DNA for the CDR3: TGTGCTAGCAGCCCACAAGCGAGGACAGTAGGCGAGACCCAGTACTTC. It yields the protein CASSPQARTVGETQYF. The full variable domain, completed using reference TRBV7-7 and TRBJ2-5, is GAGVSQSPRYKVTKRGQDVTLRCDPISSHATLYWYQQALGQGPEFLTYFNYEAQPDKSGLPSDRFSAERPEGSISTLTIQRTEQRDSAMYRCASSPQARTVGETQYFGPGTRLLVL.